What follows describes a single TCR beta chain. The target antigen is unknown. A read error may produce the germline difference seen at one junction end. This specimen comes from a study of shared clonotypes between healthy human individuals. General observations from the study: Sharing across a few donors was seen in around 5.1% of naive CD4 clonotypes. Larger estimated richness was generally recorded for naive subsets relative to memory subsets.

In the original analysis: ImmunoSEQ output held junction-only sequences without quality scores, so filtering differed. This table comes from immunoSEQ multiplex PCR, and its TCRdb copy is limited to in-frame clones, with some not included. That table is the source of V, J and clone size, and D and trimming were worked out from the DNA. The sample lists about 1 million clones, around 74% seen once, with approximately 1.5% in the top ten. Per germline, CDR1 SSHAT and CDR2 FNYEAQ (reference sequence). The CDR3 covers 15 residues. This TCR came from a man between 18 and 35 years old in good health. This sequence joins TRBV7-7 and TRBJ2-1, with 8 bases matching TRBD2. The sequencing sample was made of memory CD4+ T cells sorted from blood. The subset was: CD45RA-negative fraction. CDR3 bases: TGTGCTAGCAGCTTAGAAGCGGGAGTAATAAATGAGCAGTTCTTC. Protein product: CASSLEAGVINEQFF.